Presented here are 15 T cell receptor beta chains from one specimen sequenced in a study of OX40 agonist ivuxolimab in advanced cancers. Assay used: immunoSEQ multiplex PCR; TCRdb lists only in-frame clones, some missing. The sample includes about 62,000 clones, 92% of them seen just once. This specimen consisted of CD4+ or CD8+ T cells sorted from blood, obtained in a trial of the OX40 agonist ivuxolimab. Source of these receptors: an adult with an advanced solid tumor such as melanoma, head and neck, liver or kidney cancer.

This clone was seen once. The rearrangement joins TRBV7-3 to TRBJ2-3, with 8 bases that match TRBD2. The CDR3 runs to 16 residues. Germline V gene sequence: CDR1 SGHTA, CDR2 FQGTGA. J gave up 3 bases and V 1 base, and 6 bases lay outside the gene matches. CDR3 sequence reads: CASSLNSGTRTDTQYF. The CDR3 DNA reads TGTGCCAGCAGCTTAAATTCCGGGACTAGAACAGATACGCAGTATTTT.

The J gene is TRBJ2-3, the V gene TRBV6-1; D perhaps matches TRBD1 (6 bases). CDR3 length equals 14 residues. Per the germline V gene, CDR1 is MNHNS and CDR2 is SASEGT. Trimming removed 6 bases at V and 6 bases at J, with 16 bases between. CDR3 DNA: TGTGCCAGCAGACTTGGACAGTTGAGGGATACGCAGTATTTT. It codes for CASRLGQLRDTQYF.

The CDR3 DNA follows: TGCAGCGTTGTGGGACTAGCGGGATACGAGCAGTACTTC. Amino acids: CSVVGLAGYEQYF. The J gene is TRBJ2-7, the V gene TRBV29-1; 13 positions agree with TRBD2. The CDR3 runs to 13 residues. V lost 4 bases, J lost 4 bases, and 1 base stayed unmatched. Germline V gene data show CDR1 as SQVTM and CDR2 as ANQGSEA.

This clone was seen more than once but under ten times. J is TRBJ1-5 and V is TRBV7-9; D uncertain. The CDR3 is 13 amino acids. Looked up from germline, CDR1 is SEHNR and CDR2 is FQNEAQ (reference sequence). The V end was cut by 2 bases, the J end by 6 bases, with 8 bases between. This CDR3 reads CASSLSLGQPQHF. The CDR3 coding sequence is TGTGCCAGCAGCTTAAGTTTGGGTCAGCCCCAGCATTTT.

This chain joins TRBV10-1 and TRBJ2-5; D unresolved. There are 11 residues in the CDR3. V gave up 3 bases and J gave up 4 bases, with 3 bases separating them. Germline values: CDR1 WNHNN, CDR2 SYGVQD (reference sequence). As DNA, the CDR3 is TGCGCCAGCAGTGAAGGAGAGACCCAGTACTTC. It is translated as CASSEGETQYF.

The chain combines TRBV5-1 with TRBJ2-2; D is unclear. The CDR3 totals 14 residues. Germline CDR1 reads SGHRS; CDR2 reads YFSETQ. Trimming stripped 4 bases from V and 3 bases from J, with 10 bases between. The DNA of the CDR3 is TGCGCCAGCAGCCTCAGACAAGACACCGGGGAGCTGTTTTTT. This codes for CASSLRQDTGELFF.

The chain couples TRBV29-1 to TRBJ2-7; 11 bases align to TRBD1. V lost 6 bases and J lost 5; bases outside the gene matches: 6. In germline, CDR1 is SQVTM, CDR2 ANQGSEA. This CDR3 is 13 amino acids long. CDR3 in DNA: TGCAGCGTGAAGGGACAGGGGGGCCACGAGCAGTACTTC. Translated: CSVKGQGGHEQYF.

This sequence joins TRBV21-1 and TRBJ2-7; the table gives TRBD1 as D, unverified against the DNA. TRBV21-1 is reported as a pseudogene. The CDR3 sequence is 20 residues long. CDR3 amino acids: CASSDHRQGDFTSDRCEQYF. In DNA, the CDR3 is TGTGCCAGCAGCGATCATAGACAGGGGGATTTCACTAGCGACCGGTGTGAGCAGTACTTC.

The gene calls are TRBV2 and TRBJ1-4; D may be TRBD1 (5 bases). This CDR3 is 14 amino acids long. The V gene lost 3 bases and the J gene lost 3 bases, with 8 bases spanning the gap. Germline CDR1 and CDR2: SNHLY and FYNNEI. This CDR3 is CASSDGGANEKLFF. In DNA, the CDR3 is TGTGCCAGCAGTGACGGAGGGGCTAATGAAAAACTGTTTTTT.

The chain joins TRBV7-3 to TRBJ2-1; maybe TRBD2 (5 bases). Between the trimmed V and J ends, which lost 7 bases and 9 bases, there was a span of 16 bases. Germline CDR1 SGHTA, CDR2 FQGTGA. This CDR3 contains 13 residues. The CDR3 sequence is CASKGTGYGEQFF. The CDR3 DNA is TGTGCCAGCAAAGGAACGGGATATGGTGAGCAGTTCTTC. Filled out from reference TRBV7-3 and TRBJ2-1, the complete variable domain reads GAGVSQTPSNKVTEKGKYVELRCDPISGHTALYWYRQSLGQGPEFLIYFQGTGAADDSGLPNDRFFAVRPEGSVSTLKIQRTERGDSAVYLCASKGTGYGEQFFGPGTRLTVL.

In this sample, this clone turned up once. The CDR3 reads CASSPQVTGELFF. CDR3 coding DNA: TGTGCCAGTAGTCCGCAGGTCACGGGGGAGCTGTTTTTT. The chain has TRBV19 and TRBJ2-2; D call uncertain. Germline CDR1 LNHDA, CDR2 SQIVND (reference sequence). The length of the CDR3 is 13 residues. V was trimmed by 5 bases and J by 8 bases, leaving 12 bases between them.

This chain connects TRBV19 to TRBJ1-1, with a weak D call TRBD1 (5 bases). Germline lookup yields CDR1 LNHDA and CDR2 SQIVND (reference sequence). The CDR3 sequence is 14 residues long. V was shortened by 0 bases and J by 7 bases, with 12 bases between the two germline ends. The CDR3 is CASSIDRGASEAFF. DNA for the CDR3: TGTGCCAGTAGTATAGATCGCGGGGCGAGTGAAGCTTTCTTT. Combining the CDR3 with reference TRBV19 and TRBJ1-1 gives the whole variable domain DGGITQSPKYLFRKEGQNVTLSCEQNLNHDAMYWYRQDPGQGLRLIYYSQIVNDFQKGDIAEGYSVSREKKESFPLTVTSAQKNPTAFYLCASSIDRGASEAFFGQGTRLTVV.

The V and J genes are TRBV5-5 and TRBJ2-7; 7 bases map to TRBD2. This CDR3 region has 15 residues. The germline V gene encodes CDR1 SGHKS and CDR2 YYEKEE (reference sequence). V shed 4 bases and J 3 bases; nucleotides not matched to a gene: 10. The CDR3 loop is CASSTRGEPNYEQYF. In DNA, the CDR3 is TGTGCCAGCAGCACCCGGGGGGAGCCTAACTACGAGCAGTACTTC.

V is TRBV29-1 and J is TRBJ1-1, with D possibly matching TRBD1 (5 bases). V was clipped by 3 bases and J by 3 bases, with 8 bases between them. The CDR3 covers 12 residues. Germline CDR1 reads SQVTM; CDR2 reads ANQGSEA. CDR3 bases: TGCAGCGTTGATGTCAGGGACACTGAAGCTTTCTTT. Translation gives CSVDVRDTEAFF.

The V and J genes are TRBV11-2 and TRBJ1-5, with 7 bases aligning to TRBD1. The J segment lost 3 bases and the V segment lost 3 bases, leaving 5 bases of the junction unmatched. The germline V gene has CDR1 SGHAT and CDR2 FQNNGV. The CDR3 totals 15 residues. The CDR3 nucleotides read TGTGCCAGCAGCTTGGCTGACAGGGACAATCAGCCCCAGCATTTT. It specifies CASSLADRDNQPQHF.